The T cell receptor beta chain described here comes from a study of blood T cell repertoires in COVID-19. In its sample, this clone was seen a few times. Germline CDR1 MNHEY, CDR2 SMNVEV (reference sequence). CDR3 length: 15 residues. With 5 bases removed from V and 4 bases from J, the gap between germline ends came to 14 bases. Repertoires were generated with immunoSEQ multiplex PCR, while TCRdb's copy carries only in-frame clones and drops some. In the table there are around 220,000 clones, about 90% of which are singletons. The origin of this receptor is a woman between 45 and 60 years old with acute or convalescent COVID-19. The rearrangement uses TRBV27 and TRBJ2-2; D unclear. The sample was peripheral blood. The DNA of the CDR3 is TGTGCCAGCAGTAATCTAAACGCGATCACCGGGGAGCTGTTTTTT. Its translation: CASSNLNAITGELFF.